These T cell receptor beta chains were read from a single sample in a study of neoadjuvant anti-PD-1 for oral cavity cancer. Clones were sequenced by immunoSEQ multiplex PCR, and TCRdb holds only the in-frame ones, with some missing. The table records about 9,300 clones, more than 70% of them present only once. Specimen: PBMCs, collected after nivolumab (anti-PD-1) treatment. The receptors originated from a person aged 35 to 85 with oral cavity squamous cell carcinoma. CDR3s include the opening cysteine and the closing phenylalanine or tryptophan. D genes are given only for firm matches. Part of the rows lack a size; the others show once, few, many or a class for expanded clones.

j_gene | d_gene | abundance | v_gene | CDR3nt | CDR3aa
TRBJ2-7 | TRBD1 | NA | TRBV13 | TGTGCCAGTGGCCGGGACAGGCCCCGCTACGAGCAGTACTTC | CASGRDRPRYEQYF
TRBJ1-2 | NA | once | TRBV5-6 | TGTGCCAGCCGCTACGACAGAAACTATGGCTACACCTTC | CASRYDRNYGYTF
TRBJ1-1 | NA | few | TRBV29-1 | TGCAGCGTTGTGCAGGGGCTAACCACTGAAGCTTTCTTT | CSVVQGLTTEAFF
TRBJ2-1 | NA | NA | TRBV7-9 | TGTGCCAGCACCTTCACCAATGAGCAGTTCTTC | CASTFTNEQFF
TRBJ2-3 | NA | NA | TRBV18 | TGTGCCAGCTCACCTCGAGATACGCAGTATTTT | CASSPRDTQYF
TRBJ1-2 | NA | NA | TRBV30 | TGTGCCTGGAGTTTAAGGGCTTGGGGGGGGAATGGCTACACCTTC | CAWSLRAWGGNGYTF
TRBJ1-5 | NA | NA | TRBV15 | TGTGCCACCAGCAGAGGAGAGACAGTAGTCAATCAGCCCCAGCATTTT | CATSRGETVVNQPQHF
TRBJ2-7 | NA | NA | TRBV7-9 | TGTGCCAGCAGCTCAGGGCTAATCTACGAGCAGTACTTC | CASSSGLIYEQYF
TRBJ2-1 | TRBD1 | NA | TRBV7-3 | TGTGCCAGCAGCTTAACGAGGACAGGGCCCTACAATGAGCAGTTCTTC | CASSLTRTGPYNEQFF
TRBJ2-1 | TRBD2 | NA | TRBV19 | TGTGCCAGTACCCCCCCTCTAGCGGGAGGGTTTGCTGAGCAGTTCTTC | CASTPPLAGGFAEQFF
TRBJ2-2 | NA | NA | TRBV30 | TGTGCCTGGAGTGGAGGCGGGGAGCTGTTTTTT | CAWSGGGELFF
TRBJ1-4 | NA | NA | TRBV2 | TGTGCCAGCAGTCTCAGGGTGGGTTTAGTAGGACTGTTTTTT | CASSLRVGLVGLFF
TRBJ1-2 | NA | NA | TRBV16 | TGTGCCAGCAGCCAATCAGGGACAACTAACTATGGCTACACCTTC | CASSQSGTTNYGYTF
TRBJ2-7 | TRBD2 | NA | TRBV19 | TGTGCCAGTAGTCCCTCCCAAGCGGGAGGGAACGAGCAGTACTTC | CASSPSQAGGNEQYF
TRBJ2-7 | TRBD1 | NA | TRBV19 | TGTGCCAGTACCGGACAGGGGGGCGAGCAGTACTTC | CASTGQGGEQYF
TRBJ2-1 | TRBD2 | NA | TRBV11-3 | TGTGCCAGCAGCGTTAGCGGGAGGGCCTACAATGAGCAGTTCTTC | CASSVSGRAYNEQFF
TRBJ1-2 | TRBD1 | NA | TRBV11-2 | TGTGCCAGCAGCTTAGTAGCGACAGGGGAGGTTGGCTACACCTTC | CASSLVATGEVGYTF
TRBJ2-3 | NA | once | TRBV5-6 | TGTGCCAGCAGCCGGGGGACGGGAAGCTTCGGACGCACAGATACGCAGTATTTT | CASSRGTGSFGRTDTQYF
TRBJ1-4 | NA | few | TRBV4-2 | TGTGCCAGCAGCCTCCCAGGGAAGGAAAAACTGTTTTTT | CASSLPGKEKLFF
TRBJ2-1 | NA | NA | TRBV5-5 | TGTGCCAGCAGCTTTGGAGGAGACTACAATGAGCAGTTCTTC | CASSFGGDYNEQFF
TRBJ2-5 | TRBD1 | NA | TRBV2 | TGTGCCAGCAGTTTCCGGACAGGGCTCCAAGAGACCCAGTACTTC | CASSFRTGLQETQYF
TRBJ1-5 | NA | NA | TRBV19 | TGTGCCAGTAGTTATGGACACCTCCTGGCAAATCAGCCCCAGCATTTT | CASSYGHLLANQPQHF
TRBJ1-2 | NA | few | TRBV7-9 | TGTGCCAGCAGCCGCACCGGGGGTCAGGCCTATGGCTACACCTTC | CASSRTGGQAYGYTF
TRBJ1-5 | NA | NA | TRBV6-1 | TGTGCCAGCAGTGAAGTCAAAGGGACATTAAGCAATCAGCCCCAGCATTTT | CASSEVKGTLSNQPQHF
TRBJ1-4 | TRBD1 | NA | TRBV4-1 | TGCGCCAGCAGCCAAGATTTGACAGGGGGCGTGAAAAAACTGTTTTTT | CASSQDLTGGVKKLFF
TRBJ1-4 | NA | NA | TRBV21-1 | TGTGCCAGCAGCCCCCCGATATCGAGGCGAAAACTGTTTTTT | CASSPPISRRKLFF
TRBJ1-6 | NA | NA | TRBV6-4 | TGTGCCAGCAGTGACTCGAGGGTAGGGCCCCTCCACTTT | CASSDSRVGPLHF
TRBJ1-6 | NA | NA | TRBV7-8 | TGTGCCAGCAGCTCCAGACAGCCCGGGGATTCACCCCTCCACTTT | CASSSRQPGDSPLHF
TRBJ2-5 | NA | NA | TRBV12-5 | TGTGCTAGTGGGGCTGGGGACTTACAAGAGACCCAGTACTTC | CASGAGDLQETQYF
TRBJ1-1 | NA | NA | TRBV6-5 | TGTGCCAGCAGTTACCGGGACTCAAGCACTGAAGCTTTCTTT | CASSYRDSSTEAFF
TRBJ2-5 | TRBD1 | NA | TRBV5-1 | TGCGCCAGCAGCTCACCGGGACAGCTCTCCTCAGAGACCCAGTACTTC | CASSSPGQLSSETQYF
TRBJ2-3 | NA | NA | TRBV19 | TGTGCCAGTAGTATACCTGGGAGAAGGGATACGCAGTATTTT | CASSIPGRRDTQYF
TRBJ1-6 | NA | NA | TRBV7-8 | TGTGCCAGCAGGAGATCTCAGGGAAATAATTCACCCCTCCACTTT | CASRRSQGNNSPLHF
TRBJ1-2 | NA | NA | TRBV30 | TGTGCCTGGAGTGTATCGGGTAACTATGGCTACACCTTC | CAWSVSGNYGYTF
TRBJ1-6 | NA | NA | TRBV27 | TGTGCCAGCAGTTCCGTTAAGAGCTCCTATAATTCACCCCTCCACTTT | CASSSVKSSYNSPLHF
TRBJ2-7 | NA | once | TRBV7-9 | TGTGCCAGCAGCCCCAGAGGACCCTACGAGCAGTACTTC | CASSPRGPYEQYF
TRBJ2-1 | TRBD2 | NA | TRBV6-4 | TGTGCCAGCAGTGTTAGCGGGAGACTGGGTAATGAGCAGTTCTTC | CASSVSGRLGNEQFF
TRBJ2-7 | NA | NA | TRBV29-1 | TGCAGCGTTAGGCAGGGCCCCTACGAGCAGTACTTC | CSVRQGPYEQYF
TRBJ1-3 | TRBD1 | NA | TRBV6-1 | TGTGCCAGCAGTGAATCCCCTCCGGGACAGGCCTCTGGAAACACCATATATTTT | CASSESPPGQASGNTIYF
TRBJ2-2 | NA | NA | TRBV5-1 | TGCGCCAGCAGCTTGGTTTCCGAGACCGGGGAGCTGTTTTTT | CASSLVSETGELFF
TRBJ1-1 | NA | NA | TRBV5-4 | TGTGCCAGCAGCTTGAATACTGAAGCTTTCTTT | CASSLNTEAFF
TRBJ2-1 | TRBD2 | NA | TRBV29-1 | TGCAGCGTGCGGACTAGCGGGAGGCCAGATGAGCAGTTCTTC | CSVRTSGRPDEQFF
TRBJ2-7 | TRBD2 | NA | TRBV27 | TGTGCCAGCAGTCCTAGCGGGGGCTCCTACGAGCAGTACTTC | CASSPSGGSYEQYF
TRBJ2-3 | TRBD2 | NA | TRBV27 | TGTGCCAGCAGAAAAGGGACTAGCCTCACCCCCACAGATACGCAGTATTTT | CASRKGTSLTPTDTQYF
TRBJ1-2 | TRBD1 | once | TRBV19 | TGTGCCAGTAGTATGGTTGGGCGGAGGGGGCGCTACTATGGCTACACCTTC | CASSMVGRRGRYYGYTF
TRBJ2-7 | TRBD1 | NA | TRBV7-2 | TGTGCCAGCAGCTCGGGACAGGACCTCTTCTACGAGCAGTACTTC | CASSSGQDLFYEQYF
TRBJ2-7 | NA | NA | TRBV27 | TGTGCCAGCAGTTTAGGCCCAACCTACGAGCAGTACTTC | CASSLGPTYEQYF
TRBJ2-5 | NA | NA | TRBV28 | TGTGCCAGCAGTTTTGCGGGCGAGAGTCAAGAGACCCAGTACTTC | CASSFAGESQETQYF
TRBJ1-1 | NA | NA | TRBV7-9 | TGTGCCAGCAGCCCGGAGGGGAACACTGAAGCTTTCTTT | CASSPEGNTEAFF
TRBJ2-3 | NA | NA | TRBV7-7 | TGTGCCAGCAGCTTAGGAGGGGGGGGGCGAACAGATACGCAGTATTTT | CASSLGGGGRTDTQYF
TRBJ2-3 | NA | NA | TRBV6-1 | TGTGCCAGCAGCGTCAAGAGAGATACGCAGTATTTT | CASSVKRDTQYF
TRBJ2-2 | NA | NA | TRBV6-1 | TGTGCCAGCAGTATCCGCCGGGGCTCCGGGGAGCTGTTTTTT | CASSIRRGSGELFF
TRBJ1-3 | NA | NA | TRBV9 | TGTGCCAGCAGCGATGAAGGAGGAAACACCATATATTTT | CASSDEGGNTIYF
TRBJ1-1 | TRBD1 | few | TRBV10-3 | TGTGCCATCAATACTCAGGGGGCCAACACTGAAGCTTTCTTT | CAINTQGANTEAFF
TRBJ1-1 | NA | NA | TRBV30 | TGTGCCTGGAGTGTTTTGGAGGGCACTGAAGCTTTCTTT | CAWSVLEGTEAFF